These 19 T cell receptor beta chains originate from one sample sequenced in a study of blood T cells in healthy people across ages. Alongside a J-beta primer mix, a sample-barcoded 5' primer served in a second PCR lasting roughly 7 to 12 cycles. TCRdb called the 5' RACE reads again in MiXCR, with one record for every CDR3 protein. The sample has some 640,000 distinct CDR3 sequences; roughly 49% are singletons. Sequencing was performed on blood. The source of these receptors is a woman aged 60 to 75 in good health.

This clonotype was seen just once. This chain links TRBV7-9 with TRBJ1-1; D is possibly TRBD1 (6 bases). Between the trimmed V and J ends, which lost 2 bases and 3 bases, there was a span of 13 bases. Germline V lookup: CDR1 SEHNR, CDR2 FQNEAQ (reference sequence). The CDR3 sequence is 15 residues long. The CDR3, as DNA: TGTGCCAGCAGCTTACTAGGGGGGGACTACACTGAAGCTTTCTTT. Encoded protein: CASSLLGGDYTEAFF.

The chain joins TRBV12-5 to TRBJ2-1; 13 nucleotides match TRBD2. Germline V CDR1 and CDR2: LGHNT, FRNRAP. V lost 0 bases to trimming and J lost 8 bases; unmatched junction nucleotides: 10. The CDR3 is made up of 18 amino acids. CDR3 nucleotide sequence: TGTGCTAGTGGTTTGGTACAGACTAGCGGGAGGTCAGTCCATGAGCAGTTCTTC. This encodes CASGLVQTSGRSVHEQFF.

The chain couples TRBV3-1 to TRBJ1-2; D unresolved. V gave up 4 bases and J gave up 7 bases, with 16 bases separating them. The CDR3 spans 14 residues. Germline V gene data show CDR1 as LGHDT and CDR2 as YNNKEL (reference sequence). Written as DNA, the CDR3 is TGTGCCAGCAGCCGAGAGCATGGATCCAGTGGCTACACCTTC. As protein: CASSREHGSSGYTF. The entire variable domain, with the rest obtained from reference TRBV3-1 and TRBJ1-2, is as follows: DTAVSQTPKYLVTQMGNDKSIKCEQNLGHDTMYWYKQDSKKFLKIMFSYNNKELIINETVPNRFSPKSPDKAHLNLHINSLELGDSAVYFCASSREHGSSGYTFGSGTRLTVV.

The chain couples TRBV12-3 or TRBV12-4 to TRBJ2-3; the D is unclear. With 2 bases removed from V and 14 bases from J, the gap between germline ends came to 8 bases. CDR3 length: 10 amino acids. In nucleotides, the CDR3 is TGTGCCAGCAGTTTAAGGGCGGCGTATTTT. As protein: CASSLRAAYF.

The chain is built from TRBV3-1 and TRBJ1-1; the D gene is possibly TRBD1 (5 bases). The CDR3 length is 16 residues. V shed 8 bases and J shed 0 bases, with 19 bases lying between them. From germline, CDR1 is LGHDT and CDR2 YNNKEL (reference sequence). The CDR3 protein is CASARLDRGMNTEAFF. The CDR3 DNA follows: TGTGCCAGCGCCCGCCTGGATAGGGGAATGAACACTGAAGCTTTCTTT.

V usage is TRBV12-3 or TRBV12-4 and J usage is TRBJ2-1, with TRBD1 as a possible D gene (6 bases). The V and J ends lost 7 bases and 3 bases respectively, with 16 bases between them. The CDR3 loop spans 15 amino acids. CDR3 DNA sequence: TGTGCCAGCAAGGATTCAGGGGCGAGCTACAATGAGCAGTTCTTC. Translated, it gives CASKDSGASYNEQFF.

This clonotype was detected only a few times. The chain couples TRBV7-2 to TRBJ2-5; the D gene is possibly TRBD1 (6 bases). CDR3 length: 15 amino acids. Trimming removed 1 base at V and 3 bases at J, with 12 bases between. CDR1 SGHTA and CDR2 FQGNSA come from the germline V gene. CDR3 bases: TGTGCCAGCAGCTTAGGTGGGACACCGAAAGAGACCCAGTACTTC. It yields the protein CASSLGGTPKETQYF. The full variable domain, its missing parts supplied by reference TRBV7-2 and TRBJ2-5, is GAGVSQSPSNKVTEKGKDVELRCDPISGHTALYWYRQSLGQGLEFLIYFQGNSAPDKSGLPSDRFSAERTGGSVSTLTIQRTQQEDSAVYLCASSLGGTPKETQYFGPGTRLLVL.

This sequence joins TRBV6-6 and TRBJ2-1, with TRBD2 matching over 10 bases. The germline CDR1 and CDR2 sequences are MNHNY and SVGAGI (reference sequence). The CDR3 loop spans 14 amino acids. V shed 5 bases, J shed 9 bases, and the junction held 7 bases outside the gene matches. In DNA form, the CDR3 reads TGTGCCAGCAGTGCTAGCGGGAGTGTTGGTGAGCAGTTCTTC. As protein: CASSASGSVGEQFF.

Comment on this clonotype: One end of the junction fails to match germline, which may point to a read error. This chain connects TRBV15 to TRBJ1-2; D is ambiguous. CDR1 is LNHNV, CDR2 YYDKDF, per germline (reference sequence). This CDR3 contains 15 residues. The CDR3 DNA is TGTGCCACCAGCAGAGATGCTACCACGCCGTATGGCTGCACCTTC. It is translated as CATSRDATTPYGCTF.

CDR3 region: CSAPELAGLTDTQYF. CDR3 bases: TGCAGTGCTCCAGAGCTAGCGGGGCTCACAGATACGCAGTATTTT. V and J are TRBV20-1 and TRBJ2-3; 9 nucleotides agree with TRBD2. This CDR3 spans 15 amino acids. Germline CDR1 and CDR2: DFQATT and SNEGSKA (reference sequence). With 5 bases clipped from V and 2 bases from J, the junction kept 8 bases outside the gene matches.

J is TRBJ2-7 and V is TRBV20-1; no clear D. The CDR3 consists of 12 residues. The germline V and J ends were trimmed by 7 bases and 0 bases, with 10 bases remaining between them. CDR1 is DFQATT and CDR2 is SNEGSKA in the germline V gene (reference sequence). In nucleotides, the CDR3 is TGCAGTGTTAAGCTAAGCTCCTACGAGCAGTACTTC. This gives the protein CSVKLSSYEQYF.

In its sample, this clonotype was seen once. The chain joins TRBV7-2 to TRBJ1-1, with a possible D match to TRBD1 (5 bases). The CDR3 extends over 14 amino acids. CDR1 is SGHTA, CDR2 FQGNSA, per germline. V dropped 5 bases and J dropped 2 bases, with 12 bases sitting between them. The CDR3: CASSPRGGNTEAFF. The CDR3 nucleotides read TGTGCCAGCAGCCCTCGGGGGGGTAACACTGAAGCTTTCTTT.

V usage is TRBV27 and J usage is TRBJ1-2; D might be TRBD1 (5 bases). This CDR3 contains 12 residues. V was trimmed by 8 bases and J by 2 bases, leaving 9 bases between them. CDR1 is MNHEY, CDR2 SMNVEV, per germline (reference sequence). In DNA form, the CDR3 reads TGTGCCAGCCGACGACAGAACTATGGCTACACCTTC. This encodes CASRRQNYGYTF.

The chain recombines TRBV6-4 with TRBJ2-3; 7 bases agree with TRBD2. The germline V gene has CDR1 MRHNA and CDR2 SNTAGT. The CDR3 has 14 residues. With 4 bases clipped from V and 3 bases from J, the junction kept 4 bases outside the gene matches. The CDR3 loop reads CASSAKGGTDTQYF. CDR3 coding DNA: TGTGCCAGCAGTGCGAAGGGAGGGACAGATACGCAGTATTTT.

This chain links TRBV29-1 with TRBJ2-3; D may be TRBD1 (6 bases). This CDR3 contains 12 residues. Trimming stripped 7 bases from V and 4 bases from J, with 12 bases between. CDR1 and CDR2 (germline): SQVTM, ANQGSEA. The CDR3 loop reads CSAREGADTQYF. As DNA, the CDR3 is TGCAGCGCCCGCGAGGGGGCAGATACGCAGTATTTT.

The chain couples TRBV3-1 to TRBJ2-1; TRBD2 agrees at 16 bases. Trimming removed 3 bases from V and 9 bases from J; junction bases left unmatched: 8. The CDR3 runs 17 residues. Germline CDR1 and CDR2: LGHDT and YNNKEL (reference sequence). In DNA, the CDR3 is TGTGCCAGCAGCCACCTACGAGGGACTAGCGGGAGGGGTGAGCAGTTCTTC. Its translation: CASSHLRGTSGRGEQFF.

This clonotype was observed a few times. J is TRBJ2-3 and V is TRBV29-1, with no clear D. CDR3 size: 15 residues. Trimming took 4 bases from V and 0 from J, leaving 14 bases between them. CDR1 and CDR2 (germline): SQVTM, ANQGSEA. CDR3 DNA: TGCAGCGTTGCCGGTTTCGGATCTAGCACAGATACGCAGTATTTT. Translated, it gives CSVAGFGSSTDTQYF.

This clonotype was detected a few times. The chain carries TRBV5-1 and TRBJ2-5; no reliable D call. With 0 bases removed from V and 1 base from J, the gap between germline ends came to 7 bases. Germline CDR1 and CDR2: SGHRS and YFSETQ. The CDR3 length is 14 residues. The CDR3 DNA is TGCGCCAGCAGCTTGGTTCAGCCCCAAGAGACCCAGTACTTC. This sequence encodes CASSLVQPQETQYF.

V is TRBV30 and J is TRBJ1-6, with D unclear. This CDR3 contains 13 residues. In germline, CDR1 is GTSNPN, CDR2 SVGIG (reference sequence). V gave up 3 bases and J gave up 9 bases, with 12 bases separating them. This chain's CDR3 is CAWRATVASPLHF. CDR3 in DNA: TGTGCCTGGAGGGCGACGGTCGCTTCACCCCTCCACTTT.